This entry lists 19 T cell receptor beta chains sequenced from one sample in a study of Graves' ophthalmopathy and Graves' hyperthyroidism. The TCR beta CDR3 regions underwent amplification from RNA transcripts. HTBI primers were used in a first-round RT-PCR, which preceded a second-round multiplex PCR. TCRdb passed the multiplex PCR reads through MiXCR, listing each CDR3 protein once. Of 580,000 or so distinct CDR3 sequences listed, about two fifths are singletons. Sequenced sample: peripheral blood or thyroid tissue (not recorded which). Receptors originate from an adult man with Graves' hyperthyroidism.

This chain uses TRBV28 with TRBJ2-5; 11 nucleotides match TRBD1. Germline CDR1 MDHEN, CDR2 SYDVKM. The CDR3 is 15 residues long. Germline trimming cut 4 bases from V and 5 bases from J; bases unmatched to any gene: 6. The CDR3 DNA follows: TGTGCCAGCAGTTCTCAGGGACAGGGGGACGAGACCCAGTACTTC. This codes for CASSSQGQGDETQYF.

This clonotype was counted ten times or more. The chain couples TRBV7-8 to TRBJ1-2, with 9 nucleotides matching TRBD1. The J segment lost 3 bases and the V segment lost 5 bases, leaving 7 bases of the junction unmatched. Germline CDR1 and CDR2: SGHVS and FQNEAQ. The CDR3 spans 15 residues. CDR3: CASSHTGGEDYGYTF. The CDR3, as DNA: TGTGCCAGCAGCCATACAGGGGGCGAGGACTATGGCTACACCTTC. Drawing the rest from reference TRBV7-8 and TRBJ1-2, the complete variable domain is GAGVSQSPRYKVAKRGQDVALRCDPISGHVSLFWYQQALGQGPEFLTYFQNEAQLDKSGLPSDRFFAERPEGSVSTLKIQRTQQEDSAVYLCASSHTGGEDYGYTFGSGTRLTVV.

This clonotype showed up many times. The rearrangement uses TRBV5-1 and TRBJ2-2; D remains ambiguous. The CDR3 runs to 17 residues. V was pared by 0 bases and J by 4 bases, with 16 bases between. Germline V gene data show CDR1 as SGHRS and CDR2 as YFSETQ. CDR3 loop: CASSLESRSVSTGELFF. DNA of the CDR3: TGCGCCAGCAGCTTGGAGTCTAGATCGGTGAGCACCGGGGAGCTGTTTTTT.

V usage is TRBV7-2 and J usage is TRBJ2-3, with TRBD2 matching over 13 bases. This CDR3 is 16 amino acids long. Germline values: CDR1 SGHTA, CDR2 FQGNSA. J was trimmed by 2 bases and V by 4 bases; bases with no gene match: 3. In nucleotides, the CDR3 is TGTGCCAGCAGCTGGGGACTAGCGGGGACCACAGATACGCAGTATTTT. Its translation: CASSWGLAGTTDTQYF.

The CDR3 sequence is CASSFRELAGGPQFF. The CDR3 nucleotides are TGTGCCAGCAGCTTTAGGGAACTAGCGGGAGGACCTCAGTTCTTC. The chain is built from TRBV7-8 and TRBJ2-1, with 12 nucleotides matching TRBD2. Looked up from germline, CDR1 is SGHVS and CDR2 is FQNEAQ. V trimming: 3 bases; J trimming: 13 bases; junction bases outside the gene matches: 10. The CDR3 extends over 15 amino acids.

This clonotype was observed a few times. The V gene is TRBV24-1, the J gene TRBJ2-1; D is uncertain. The germline V gene encodes CDR1 KGHDR and CDR2 SFDVKD. The CDR3 spans 12 residues. With 4 bases removed from V and 4 bases from J, the gap between germline ends came to 4 bases. The CDR3 DNA reads TGTGCCACCAGTGACCAATACAATGAGCAGTTCTTC. Translation gives CATSDQYNEQFF.

As to this clonotype: One base away lies a much larger clone, so this may be a sequencing read error. This chain uses TRBV10-3 with TRBJ2-7, with 14 bases matching TRBD2. The J call is doubtful: the DNA matches TRBJ2-1 better. Germline V CDR1 and CDR2: ENHRY, SYGVKD. This CDR3 comprises 17 residues. The CDR3: CAISDYGLAGGQNIQFF. CDR3 bases: TGTGCCATCAGTGACTACGGACTAGCGGGAGGCCAAAACATTCAGTTCTTC.

This clonotype was seen ten or more times. The chain carries TRBV25-1 and TRBJ1-2; D unresolved. CDR3 length: 14 residues. Trimming stripped 2 bases from V and 1 base from J, with 8 bases between. The germline V gene encodes CDR1 MGHDK and CDR2 SYGVNS. The CDR3 is CASSEGIFNYGYTF. In DNA form, the CDR3 reads TGTGCCAGCAGTGAAGGTATCTTTAACTATGGCTACACCTTC.

There are many counts of this clonotype. The chain links TRBV10-3 to TRBJ2-7; 11 bases align to TRBD2. Per germline, CDR1 ENHRY and CDR2 SYGVKD. V lost 3 bases, J lost 2 bases, and 0 bases stayed unmatched. CDR3 size: 14 residues. CDR3 DNA sequence: TGTGCCATCAGTGAACTAGCGGGAGCCTACGAGCAGTACTTC. This translates into CAISELAGAYEQYF.

As for this clonotype: The junction shows a germline mismatch at one end, possibly a read error. The genes are TRBV10-3 and TRBJ2-7, with D maybe TRBD2 (6 bases). The CDR3 runs to 12 residues. Germline V gene data show CDR1 as ENHRY and CDR2 as SYGVKD. As DNA, the CDR3 is TGTGCCATCAGTGACGGAGGGTACGAGCAACACTTC. It specifies CAISDGGYEQHF.

In its sample, this clonotype was seen a few times. The chain is built from TRBV12-3 or TRBV12-4 and TRBJ1-5; D is unclear. CDR3 length: 14 amino acids. V was shortened by 8 bases and J by 3 bases, with 14 bases between the two germline ends. The CDR3 nucleotides read TGTGCCAGCGCCTTTGAAGGCTTCAATCAGCCCCAGCATTTT. Amino acids: CASAFEGFNQPQHF.

The V gene is TRBV29-1, the J gene TRBJ2-7; 12 bases are a match to TRBD2. Germline V gives CDR1 SQVTM, CDR2 ANQGSEA. This CDR3 comprises 17 residues. Trimming removed 4 bases from V and 0 bases from J; junction bases left unmatched: 10. DNA of the CDR3: TGCAGCGTTGTCGCCGGGACTAGCGGGCCCGTCTCCTACGAGCAGTACTTC. This sequence encodes CSVVAGTSGPVSYEQYF.

V is TRBV7-2 and J is TRBJ2-5; TRBD2 agrees at 8 bases. The ends lost 0 bases at V and 5 bases at J; junction bases unmatched: 5. This CDR3 has 15 amino acids. Germline CDR1 is SGHTA and CDR2 is FQGNSA. The CDR3: CASSLALAGGETQYF. For the CDR3, the DNA is TGTGCCAGCAGCTTAGCGCTGGCGGGGGGTGAGACCCAGTACTTC.

The chain combines TRBV29-1 with TRBJ2-7; D is uncertain. The CDR3 contains 13 residues. The V gene lost 4 bases and the J gene lost 0 bases, with 10 bases spanning the gap. CDR1 and CDR2 (germline): SQVTM, ANQGSEA. As DNA, the CDR3 is TGCAGCGTTGTCAGGACGGTCTCCTACGAGCAGTACTTC. Amino acid sequence: CSVVRTVSYEQYF.

This clonotype was seen a few times. This may be a read error: a much more frequent sequence differs by one nucleotide. The rearrangement joins TRBV20-1 to TRBJ1-5, with D possibly TRBD1 on 5 matching bases. V was trimmed by 4 bases and J by 0 bases, leaving 13 bases between them. Germline CDR1 is DFQATT and CDR2 is SNEGSKA (reference sequence). This CDR3 has 15 amino acids. The DNA for the CDR3 is TGCAGTGCTACCTGGGGCACATATAGCAATCAGCCCCAGCATTTT. Translated: CSATWGTYSNQPQHF.

This chain links TRBV20-1 with TRBJ2-7, with 13 bases identical to TRBD2. The better agreement between TRBJ2-1 and the DNA end casts doubt on the J call. Germline assignment: CDR1 DFQATT and CDR2 SNEGSKA (reference sequence). The CDR3 consists of 15 residues. The CDR3 loop reads CSARAGTSGTNEQFF. The CDR3 DNA reads as TGCAGTGCTAGAGCCGGGACTAGCGGGACCAATGAGCAGTTCTTC.

This clonotype was picked up a small number of times. The chain links TRBV7-9 to TRBJ1-6, with 7 bases aligning to TRBD1. This CDR3 region has 15 residues. The ends lost 1 base at V and 8 bases at J; junction bases unmatched: 5. Germline CDR1 SEHNR, CDR2 FQNEAQ (reference sequence). The CDR3 sequence is CASSLVGRGDSPLHF. CDR3 bases: TGTGCCAGCAGCTTAGTCGGCAGGGGGGATTCACCCCTCCACTTT. The full variable domain, in which reference TRBV7-9 and TRBJ1-6 provide the parts outside the CDR3, is DTGVSQNPRHKITKRGQNVTFRCDPISEHNRLYWYRQTLGQGPEFLTYFQNEAQLEKSRLLSDRFSAERPKGSFSTLEIQRTEQGDSAMYLCASSLVGRGDSPLHFGNGTRLTVT.

The chain employs TRBV18 and TRBJ2-5; D possibly corresponds to TRBD1 (5 bases). The CDR3 has 14 residues. In germline, CDR1 is KGHSH, CDR2 LQKENI. The V end lost 4 bases, the J end lost 1 base, and 10 bases lay between the germline ends. In nucleotides, the CDR3 is TGTGCCAGCTCACAGCCAGGGATCCAAGAGACCCAGTACTTC. The encoded protein is CASSQPGIQETQYF.

This clonotype appeared many times. This chain joins TRBV13 and TRBJ1-2; no reliable D call. Germline CDR1 and CDR2: PRHDT and FYEKMQ (reference sequence). The CDR3 is 15 residues long. Trimming removed 5 bases at V and 0 bases at J, with 13 bases between. The DNA for the CDR3 is TGTGCCAGCAGCGTTGGATCAAGTACTAACTATGGCTACACCTTC. Translated, it gives CASSVGSSTNYGYTF.